Listed below are T cell receptor beta chains from one sample, sequenced in a study of shared T cell receptors in the human thymus. This table comes from immunoSEQ multiplex PCR, and its TCRdb copy is limited to in-frame clones, with some not included. The sample carries 500,000 to 750,000 clones, approximately 88% recorded once. The data were also submitted as part of a second study, on human thymus T cells.

Sequences were obtained from thymocytes. The origin of the receptors is a boy younger than two with a congenital heart defect. Each CDR3 is given with its conserved first and last residue. The D gene is left open where the match is weak. Expanded clones are given a class, and other clones once, few, many or no size at all.

v_gene	d_gene	j_gene	abundance	CDR3nt	CDR3aa
TRBV29-1	-	TRBJ1-1	-	TGCAGCGTCTTGAACACTGAAGCTTTCTTT	CSVLNTEAFF
TRBV15	TRBD2	TRBJ2-1	-	TGTGCCACCAGCAGAGATCTGAGCGGGGGGTACAATGAGCAGTTCTTC	CATSRDLSGGYNEQFF
TRBV6-1	-	TRBJ1-5	-	TGTGCCAGCAGCCAGGCAGATCAGCCCCAGCATTTT	CASSQADQPQHF
TRBV5-1	-	TRBJ2-1	-	TGCGCCAGCAGCTTGCCGCCAGGGTCTAGCAATGAGCAGTTCTTC	CASSLPPGSSNEQFF
TRBV5-8	-	TRBJ2-7	-	TGTGCCAGCAGCCTCATGGACACCCCCATTCCATACGAGCAGTACTTC	CASSLMDTPIPYEQYF
TRBV7-3	TRBD2	TRBJ2-5	-	TGTGCCAGCAGCTCGGACCCACTAGCGTCTATTCAAGAGACCCAGTACTTC	CASSSDPLASIQETQYF
TRBV4-2	TRBD1	TRBJ2-7	-	TGTGCCAGCAGCCGGGACAGGGGGTATGAAGGCGAGCAGTACTTC	CASSRDRGYEGEQYF
TRBV29-1	TRBD1	TRBJ1-3	-	TGCAGCGCCCTGAGCGGGACAGGGCAATCTGGAAACACCATATATTTT	CSALSGTGQSGNTIYF
TRBV14	-	TRBJ2-2	-	TGTGCCAGCAGCCATGTTCCAGACACGTACACCGGGGAGCTGTTTTTT	CASSHVPDTYTGELFF
TRBV9	TRBD2	TRBJ2-2	-	TGTGCCAGCAGCCCCCAGCGGGAGTACGACACCGGGGAGCTGTTTTTT	CASSPQREYDTGELFF
TRBV9	-	TRBJ2-2	-	TGTGCCAGCAGCCCCCGCCCACCGGGACTCAAAGGAGGCACCGGGGAGCTGTTTTTT	CASSPRPPGLKGGTGELFF
TRBV6-5	-	TRBJ2-3	-	TGTGCCAGCAGTTACCGAGATACGCAGTATTTT	CASSYRDTQYF
TRBV25-1	-	TRBJ1-5	-	TGTGCCAGCAGTGCGGAGAATCAGCCCCAGCATTTT	CASSAENQPQHF
TRBV5-1	TRBD2	TRBJ2-5	-	TGCGCCAGCAGTCGAGGACTAGCTGGGGGGTCGGAGACCCAGTACTTC	CASSRGLAGGSETQYF
TRBV5-4	TRBD2	TRBJ2-1	-	TGTGCCAGCAGCCCACTTAGCGGGAGGGCCGTTGTTCCAAATGAGCAGTTCTTC	CASSPLSGRAVVPNEQFF
TRBV7-9	TRBD1	TRBJ1-4	-	TGTGCCAGCAGCTTAAACCCCGGGACAGGGCTAGAAAAACTGTTTTTT	CASSLNPGTGLEKLFF
TRBV4-3	TRBD1	TRBJ1-4	-	TGCGCCAGCAGCCAAGGGGTATTAAAGAGGGACAGACTAAAAACTAATGAAAAACTGTTTTTT	CASSQGVLKRDRLKTNEKLFF
TRBV27	-	TRBJ2-6	-	TGTGCCAGCAGTGGATCTCCCCCTTCGGATCGGGGAGATTCTGGGGCCAACGTCCTGACTTTC	CASSGSPPSDRGDSGANVLTF
TRBV4-2	TRBD1	TRBJ2-2	few	TGTGCCAGCAGCCAAGAGGACAGGGGGCGCGTAACGAACACCGGGGAGCTGTTTTTT	CASSQEDRGRVTNTGELFF
TRBV6-1	-	TRBJ2-7	-	TGTGCCAGCAGTTATTCACATGCTTCCTACGAGCAGTACTTC	CASSYSHASYEQYF